This is a list of T cell receptor beta chains from one sample in a study of blood T cell repertoires in COVID-19. The assay was immunoSEQ multiplex PCR, and TCRdb's table has in-frame clones only and misses some. The sample consists of fewer than 200,000 clones, approximately 86% of them appearing once. Sequences were obtained from peripheral blood. The receptors shown here come from a woman between 50 and 59 years old with acute or convalescent COVID-19. Both conserved end residues are part of each CDR3. The D gene is left open where the match is weak. Rows give clone size only sometimes, using once, few, many, or a class for an expanded clone.

V gene: TRBV11-2
J gene: TRBJ2-3
D gene: TRBD2
clone size: .
CDR3 protein: CASSLVPLAGTDTQYF
CDR3 DNA: TGTGCCAGCAGCTTAGTCCCACTAGCGGGCACAGATACGCAGTATTTT

V gene: TRBV10-3
J gene: TRBJ1-2
D gene: TRBD1
clone size: .
CDR3 protein: CATAAGGYGYTF
CDR3 DNA: TGTGCCACCGCCGCAGGGGGCTATGGCTACACCTTC

V gene: TRBV10-3
J gene: TRBJ2-3
D gene: TRBD2
clone size: .
CDR3 protein: CAISDPLAGGLTDTQYF
CDR3 DNA: TGTGCCATCAGTGATCCATTGGCGGGAGGGCTCACAGATACGCAGTATTTT

V gene: TRBV27
J gene: TRBJ2-1
D gene: .
clone size: .
CDR3 protein: CASSRNQGPEQFF
CDR3 DNA: TGTGCCAGCAGTCGGAATCAGGGTCCTGAGCAGTTCTTC

V gene: TRBV7-9
J gene: TRBJ2-7
D gene: .
clone size: .
CDR3 protein: CASSHHITTYEQYF
CDR3 DNA: TGTGCCAGCAGCCACCACATCACGACCTACGAGCAGTACTTC

V gene: TRBV7-2
J gene: TRBJ1-2
D gene: .
clone size: .
CDR3 protein: CASSSTREGYTF
CDR3 DNA: TGTGCCAGCAGCTCCACAAGGGAGGGCTACACCTTC

V gene: TRBV7-2
J gene: TRBJ2-3
D gene: .
clone size: .
CDR3 protein: CASSVDYGTQYF
CDR3 DNA: TGTGCCAGCAGCGTAGACTATGGTACGCAGTATTTT

V gene: TRBV7-2
J gene: TRBJ2-3
D gene: TRBD2
clone size: .
CDR3 protein: CASSLRRLTSGRSDTQYF
CDR3 DNA: TGTGCCAGCAGCCTCCGCCGCCTGACTAGCGGGAGGTCAGATACGCAGTATTTT

V gene: TRBV5-5
J gene: TRBJ2-7
D gene: TRBD1
clone size: few
CDR3 protein: CASSLTGQTPYEQYF
CDR3 DNA: TGTGCCAGCAGCTTGACGGGACAGACGCCCTACGAGCAGTACTTC

V gene: TRBV27
J gene: TRBJ2-3
D gene: .
clone size: .
CDR3 protein: CASPGAGRTDTQYF
CDR3 DNA: TGTGCCAGCCCAGGGGCCGGACGGACAGATACGCAGTATTTT

V gene: TRBV7-3
J gene: TRBJ2-1
D gene: .
clone size: .
CDR3 protein: CASSRLVPNEQFF
CDR3 DNA: TGTGCCAGCAGCCGACTAGTTCCCAATGAGCAGTTCTTC

V gene: TRBV6-6
J gene: TRBJ1-2
D gene: TRBD1
clone size: .
CDR3 protein: CASNPGQVNYGYTF
CDR3 DNA: TGTGCCAGCAACCCGGGACAGGTTAACTATGGCTACACCTTC

V gene: TRBV2
J gene: TRBJ2-1
D gene: .
clone size: .
CDR3 protein: CASKGVGSDEQFF
CDR3 DNA: TGTGCCAGCAAGGGGGTGGGGAGCGATGAGCAGTTCTTC

V gene: TRBV19
J gene: TRBJ1-1
D gene: .
clone size: .
CDR3 protein: CASSIGRGTEAFF
CDR3 DNA: TGTGCCAGTAGTATAGGCCGGGGCACTGAAGCTTTCTTT

V gene: TRBV4-3
J gene: TRBJ2-7
D gene: .
clone size: .
CDR3 protein: CASSQGFETYEQYF
CDR3 DNA: TGCGCCAGCAGCCAAGGGTTTGAGACCTACGAGCAGTACTTC

V gene: TRBV7-8
J gene: TRBJ1-5
D gene: TRBD1
clone size: few
CDR3 protein: CASSLDLETGDFSNQPQHF
CDR3 DNA: TGTGCCAGCAGCTTAGACCTCGAAACAGGGGACTTTAGCAATCAGCCCCAGCATTTT

V gene: TRBV7-2
J gene: TRBJ2-1
D gene: TRBD1
clone size: .
CDR3 protein: CASSQGAGQVWNEQFF
CDR3 DNA: TGTGCCAGCAGTCAGGGGGCGGGACAGGTCTGGAATGAGCAGTTCTTC

V gene: TRBV5-4
J gene: TRBJ2-7
D gene: TRBD1
clone size: .
CDR3 protein: CASSAGTGFSEQYF
CDR3 DNA: TGTGCCAGCTCGGCCGGGACAGGCTTTAGCGAGCAGTACTTC

V gene: TRBV9
J gene: TRBJ2-3
D gene: TRBD2
clone size: .
CDR3 protein: CASSVDSGSPTDTQYF
CDR3 DNA: TGTGCCAGCAGCGTAGATAGCGGGAGCCCTACAGATACGCAGTATTTT

V gene: TRBV24-1
J gene: TRBJ1-2
D gene: TRBD1
clone size: .
CDR3 protein: CATSPGTGDYGYTF
CDR3 DNA: TGTGCCACCAGTCCCGGGACAGGGGACTATGGCTACACCTTC

V gene: TRBV10-1
J gene: TRBJ1-4
D gene: TRBD1
clone size: .
CDR3 protein: CAIRTGVIEKLFF
CDR3 DNA: TGCGCCATCAGGACAGGGGTGATTGAAAAACTGTTTTTT

V gene: TRBV27
J gene: TRBJ2-3
D gene: .
clone size: .
CDR3 protein: CASSLYARHFGDTQYF
CDR3 DNA: TGTGCCAGCAGTTTATACGCCCGACACTTCGGAGATACGCAGTATTTT

V gene: TRBV9
J gene: TRBJ1-5
D gene: .
clone size: .
CDR3 protein: CASSVGTQSNQPQHF
CDR3 DNA: TGTGCCAGCAGCGTAGGCACCCAGAGCAATCAGCCCCAGCATTTT

V gene: TRBV7-3
J gene: TRBJ1-6
D gene: TRBD1
clone size: .
CDR3 protein: CASSLGQGRSPLHF
CDR3 DNA: TGTGCCAGCAGCTTAGGACAGGGAAGGTCACCCCTCCACTTT

V gene: TRBV4-3
J gene: TRBJ1-4
D gene: TRBD1
clone size: .
CDR3 protein: CASSPYMHRGNEKLFF
CDR3 DNA: TGCGCCAGCAGCCCTTATATGCACAGGGGAAATGAAAAACTGTTTTTT

V gene: TRBV5-1
J gene: TRBJ1-2
D gene: .
clone size: .
CDR3 protein: CASSARGDYGYTF
CDR3 DNA: TGCGCCAGCAGCGCCCGGGGAGACTATGGCTACACCTTC

V gene: TRBV6-2/TRBV6-3
J gene: TRBJ1-1
D gene: TRBD1
clone size: .
CDR3 protein: CASSYSTLRQGAIAEAFF
CDR3 DNA: TGTGCCAGCAGTTACTCGACCTTAAGACAGGGGGCTATCGCTGAAGCTTTCTTT

V gene: TRBV6-5
J gene: TRBJ1-3
D gene: .
clone size: .
CDR3 protein: CASFQSTGNTIYF
CDR3 DNA: TGTGCCAGCTTCCAATCCACTGGAAACACCATATATTTT

V gene: TRBV6-2/TRBV6-3
J gene: TRBJ2-2
D gene: .
clone size: .
CDR3 protein: CASSDGEGYTGELFF
CDR3 DNA: TGTGCCAGCAGTGACGGAGAGGGCTACACCGGGGAGCTGTTTTTT

V gene: TRBV3-1/TRBV3-2
J gene: TRBJ2-3
D gene: TRBD2
clone size: .
CDR3 protein: CASSQVSGRKTDTQYF
CDR3 DNA: TGTGCCAGCAGCCAAGTTAGCGGGAGAAAGACAGATACGCAGTATTTT

V gene: TRBV5-6
J gene: TRBJ1-5
D gene: .
clone size: .
CDR3 protein: CASSSARGDQPQHF
CDR3 DNA: TGTGCCAGCAGCTCGGCGCGGGGAGATCAGCCCCAGCATTTT

V gene: TRBV27
J gene: TRBJ1-2
D gene: TRBD1
clone size: .
CDR3 protein: CASSLSEGTGHGYTF
CDR3 DNA: TGTGCCAGCAGTTTATCGGAAGGGACAGGGCATGGCTACACCTTC

V gene: TRBV10-3
J gene: TRBJ2-1
D gene: TRBD2
clone size: .
CDR3 protein: CAISPGTSIDDEQFF
CDR3 DNA: TGTGCCATCAGTCCCGGGACTAGCATAGACGATGAGCAGTTCTTC

V gene: TRBV19
J gene: TRBJ2-6
D gene: .
clone size: few
CDR3 protein: CASMRQVFGANVLTF
CDR3 DNA: TGTGCCAGTATGCGCCAGGTCTTTGGGGCCAACGTCCTGACTTTC

V gene: TRBV24-1
J gene: TRBJ2-5
D gene: TRBD2
clone size: once
CDR3 protein: CATSGTSGGRETQYF
CDR3 DNA: TGTGCCACCAGTGGTACTAGCGGGGGTCGTGAGACCCAGTACTTC

V gene: TRBV6-6
J gene: TRBJ2-7
D gene: TRBD1
clone size: .
CDR3 protein: CASSAPGTGAYEQYF
CDR3 DNA: TGTGCCAGCAGTGCCCCAGGGACAGGGGCGTACGAGCAGTACTTC

V gene: TRBV19
J gene: TRBJ1-2
D gene: .
clone size: few
CDR3 protein: CASSIGSGLNYGYTF
CDR3 DNA: TGTGCCAGTAGTATAGGATCGGGACTAAACTATGGCTACACCTTC

V gene: TRBV18
J gene: TRBJ1-2
D gene: TRBD1
clone size: .
CDR3 protein: CASSPVLDRGQGGYTF
CDR3 DNA: TGTGCCAGCTCACCGGTTTTGGACAGGGGGCAGGGTGGCTACACCTTC

V gene: TRBV18
J gene: TRBJ2-1
D gene: TRBD2
clone size: .
CDR3 protein: CASSLLAGSDNEQFF
CDR3 DNA: TGTGCCAGCTCACTACTAGCGGGATCAGACAATGAGCAGTTCTTC

V gene: TRBV6-2/TRBV6-3
J gene: TRBJ2-1
D gene: .
clone size: .
CDR3 protein: CASSRGAGNEQFF
CDR3 DNA: TGTGCCAGCAGTCGGGGGGCAGGCAATGAGCAGTTCTTC

V gene: TRBV19
J gene: TRBJ1-1
D gene: .
clone size: few
CDR3 protein: CASSPTQGEAFF
CDR3 DNA: TGTGCCAGTAGTCCGACCCAGGGTGAAGCTTTCTTT

V gene: TRBV5-6
J gene: TRBJ1-1
D gene: TRBD1
clone size: .
CDR3 protein: CASSLPGTGEVTEAFF
CDR3 DNA: TGTGCCAGCAGCTTGCCTGGGACAGGGGAAGTTACTGAAGCTTTCTTT